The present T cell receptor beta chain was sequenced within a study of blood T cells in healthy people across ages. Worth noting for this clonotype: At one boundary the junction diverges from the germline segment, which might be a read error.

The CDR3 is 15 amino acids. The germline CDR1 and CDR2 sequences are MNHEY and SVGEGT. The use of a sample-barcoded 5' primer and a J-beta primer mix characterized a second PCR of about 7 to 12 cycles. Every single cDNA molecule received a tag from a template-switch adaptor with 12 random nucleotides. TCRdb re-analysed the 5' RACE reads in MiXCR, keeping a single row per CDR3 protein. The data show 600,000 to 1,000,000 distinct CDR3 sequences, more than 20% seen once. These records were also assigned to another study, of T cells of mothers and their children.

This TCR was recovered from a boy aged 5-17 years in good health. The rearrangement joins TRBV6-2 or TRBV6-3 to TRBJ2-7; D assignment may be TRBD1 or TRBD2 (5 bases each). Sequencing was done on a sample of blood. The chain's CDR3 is CASSYSSGSSCEQYF. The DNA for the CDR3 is TGTGCCAGCAGTTACTCGTCAGGGAGCTCCTGCGAGCAGTACTTC.